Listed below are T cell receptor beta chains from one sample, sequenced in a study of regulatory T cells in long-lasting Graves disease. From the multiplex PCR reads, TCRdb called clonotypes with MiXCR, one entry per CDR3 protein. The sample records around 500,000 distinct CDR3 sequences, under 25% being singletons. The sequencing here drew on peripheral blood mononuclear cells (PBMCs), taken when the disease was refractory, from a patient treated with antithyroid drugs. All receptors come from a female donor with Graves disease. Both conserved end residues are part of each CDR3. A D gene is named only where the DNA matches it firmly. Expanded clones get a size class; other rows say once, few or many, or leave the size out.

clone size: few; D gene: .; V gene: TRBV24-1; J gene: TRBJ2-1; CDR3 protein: CATSGEYNEQFF; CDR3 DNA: TGTGCCACCAGTGGAGAATACAATGAGCAGTTCTTC
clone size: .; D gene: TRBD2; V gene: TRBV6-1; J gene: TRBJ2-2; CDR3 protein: CASRETSGTSRTGELFF; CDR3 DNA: TGTGCCAGCAGAGAGACTAGCGGGACCAGTCGGACCGGGGAGCTGTTTTTT
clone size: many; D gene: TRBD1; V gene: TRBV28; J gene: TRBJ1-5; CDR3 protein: CASSTMTGTSNQPQHF; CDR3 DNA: TGTGCCAGCAGTACTATGACAGGGACGAGCAATCAGCCCCAGCATTTT
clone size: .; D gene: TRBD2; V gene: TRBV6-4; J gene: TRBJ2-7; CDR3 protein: CASSYRGDFYEQYF; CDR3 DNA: TGTGCCAGCAGTTACCGGGGGGATTTTTACGAGCAGTACTTC
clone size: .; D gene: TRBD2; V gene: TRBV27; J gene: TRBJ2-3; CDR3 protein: CASSLMTSGTDTQYF; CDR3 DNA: TGTGCCAGCAGTTTGATGACTAGCGGCACAGATACGCAGTATTTT
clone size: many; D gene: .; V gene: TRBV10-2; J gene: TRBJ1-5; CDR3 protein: CASSTLSNQPQHF; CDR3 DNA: TGCGCCAGCAGTACCCTTAGCAATCAGCCCCAGCATTTT
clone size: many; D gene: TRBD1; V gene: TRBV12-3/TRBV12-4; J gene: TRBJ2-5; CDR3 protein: CASSLGQGAAEETQYF; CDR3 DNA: TGTGCCAGCAGTTTAGGTCAGGGGGCGGCAGAGGAGACCCAGTACTTC
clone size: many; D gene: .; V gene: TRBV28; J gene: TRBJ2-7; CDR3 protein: CASNKGGPGTYEQYF; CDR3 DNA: TGTGCCAGCAACAAGGGGGGGCCTGGGACCTACGAGCAGTACTTC
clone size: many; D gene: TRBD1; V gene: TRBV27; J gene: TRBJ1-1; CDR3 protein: CASNTDRGGTLNTEAFF; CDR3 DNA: TGTGCCAGCAATACTGACAGGGGTGGAACCTTGAACACTGAAGCTTTCTTT
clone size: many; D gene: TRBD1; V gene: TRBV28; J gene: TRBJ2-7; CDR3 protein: CASSFSQGAREQYF; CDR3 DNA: TGTGCCAGCAGTTTTAGCCAGGGGGCTCGCGAGCAGTACTTC
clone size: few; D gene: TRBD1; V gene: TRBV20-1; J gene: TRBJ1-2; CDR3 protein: CSADRTGGGRGYTF; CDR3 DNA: TGCAGTGCGGATCGGACAGGGGGAGGGCGAGGCTACACCTTC
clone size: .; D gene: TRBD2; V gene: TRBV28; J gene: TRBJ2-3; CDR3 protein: CASSLSPSGINTDTQYF; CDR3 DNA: TGTGCCAGCAGTTTATCGCCTAGCGGGATTAACACAGATACGCAGTATTTT
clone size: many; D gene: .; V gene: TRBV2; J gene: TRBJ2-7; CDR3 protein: CASSEGPGSGEQYF; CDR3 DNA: TGTGCCAGCAGTGAAGGGCCAGGGTCCGGCGAGCAGTACTTC
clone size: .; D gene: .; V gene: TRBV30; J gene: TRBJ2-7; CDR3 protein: CAWSVDDTYEQYF; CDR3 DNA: TGTGCCTGGAGTGTAGACGACACCTACGAGCAGTACTTC
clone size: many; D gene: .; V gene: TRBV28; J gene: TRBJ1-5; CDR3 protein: CASSLVPGQPQHF; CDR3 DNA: TGTGCCAGCAGTTTAGTCCCGGGCCAGCCCCAGCATTTT
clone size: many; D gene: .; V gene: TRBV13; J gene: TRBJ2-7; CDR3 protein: CASSLGPRREQYF; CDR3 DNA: TGTGCCAGCAGCTTGGGCCCACGTCGCGAGCAGTACTTC
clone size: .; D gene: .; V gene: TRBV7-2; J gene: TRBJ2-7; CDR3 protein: CASSLGRTEQYF; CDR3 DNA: TGTGCCAGCAGCCTCGGACGGACCGAGCAGTACTTC